A selection of T cell receptor beta chains follows, all from one sample in a study of cytomegalovirus exposure and HLA in healthy donors. The method was immunoSEQ multiplex PCR; TCRdb's version includes in-frame clones alone and lacks a portion of them. This sample has over 200,000 clones, with around nine tenths found just once. The sequenced sample consisted of PBMCs. The receptor source for this set is a woman aged 18-30 years in good health and CMV-seronegative. Both conserved end residues are part of each CDR3. Each record gives: J gene, clone size, D gene, V gene, CDR3 DNA, CDR3 protein. A D gene is named only where the DNA matches it firmly. A clone size is listed for some rows: how often the clone was seen (once, few, many), or a class if it is expanded.

j_gene: TRBJ1-2; abundance: NA; d_gene: TRBD1; v_gene: TRBV5-6; CDR3nt: TGTGCCAGCAGCTTCCGGGAGGGACAGGGGGTCAATGGCTACACCTTC; CDR3aa: CASSFREGQGVNGYTF
j_gene: TRBJ2-1; abundance: NA; d_gene: NA; v_gene: TRBV5-1; CDR3nt: TGCGCCAGCGCATCGAGGAGGTCCTACAATGAGCAGTTCTTC; CDR3aa: CASASRRSYNEQFF
j_gene: TRBJ2-7; abundance: few; d_gene: TRBD1; v_gene: TRBV4-1; CDR3nt: TGCGCCAGCAGCCACAACACAGGGGGATACGAGCAGTACTTC; CDR3aa: CASSHNTGGYEQYF
j_gene: TRBJ1-2; abundance: NA; d_gene: TRBD1; v_gene: TRBV6-5; CDR3nt: TGTGCCAGCAGCCCGCAGGGACAGCTTAACTATGGCTACACCTTC; CDR3aa: CASSPQGQLNYGYTF
j_gene: TRBJ2-1; abundance: NA; d_gene: NA; v_gene: TRBV6-1; CDR3nt: TGTGCCAGCAGTGAATATGCAGAAAGCGATGAGCAGTTCTTC; CDR3aa: CASSEYAESDEQFF
j_gene: TRBJ2-1; abundance: NA; d_gene: TRBD2; v_gene: TRBV7-8; CDR3nt: TGTGCCAGCAGCCTCGCGGCGGGAGAAATGACGGAGCGGCAGTTCTTC; CDR3aa: CASSLAAGEMTERQFF
j_gene: TRBJ2-3; abundance: NA; d_gene: NA; v_gene: TRBV10-1; CDR3nt: TGCGCCAGCAGTGATCCCCCGGGTCATACGCAGTATTTT; CDR3aa: CASSDPPGHTQYF
j_gene: TRBJ1-2; abundance: once; d_gene: NA; v_gene: TRBV15; CDR3nt: TGTGCCACCAGCAGCAGGGCAGGGCAGCAGCTCTATGGCTACACCTTC; CDR3aa: CATSSRAGQQLYGYTF
j_gene: TRBJ2-7; abundance: NA; d_gene: TRBD2; v_gene: TRBV6-5; CDR3nt: TGTGCCAGCAGTTACTCGGGACTAGGTCAAAACGAGCAGTACTTC; CDR3aa: CASSYSGLGQNEQYF
j_gene: TRBJ1-5; abundance: few; d_gene: NA; v_gene: TRBV19; CDR3nt: TGTGCCAGCCTCACAGGGAAAGGCAATCAGCCCCAGCATTTT; CDR3aa: CASLTGKGNQPQHF
j_gene: TRBJ2-1; abundance: few; d_gene: NA; v_gene: TRBV6-5; CDR3nt: TGTGCCAGCAGTTACTCTTCAGATAATGAGCAGTTCTTC; CDR3aa: CASSYSSDNEQFF
j_gene: TRBJ2-7; abundance: NA; d_gene: NA; v_gene: TRBV9; CDR3nt: TGTGCCAGCAGCGTAGACGGGAGCTCCTACGAGCAGTACTTC; CDR3aa: CASSVDGSSYEQYF
j_gene: TRBJ2-7; abundance: NA; d_gene: TRBD2; v_gene: TRBV28; CDR3nt: TGTGCCAGCAGTTTCTCCCCCTCGGCTAGCGGGAGGGCCCTTTACGAGCAGTACTTC; CDR3aa: CASSFSPSASGRALYEQYF
j_gene: TRBJ2-1; abundance: once; d_gene: NA; v_gene: TRBV28; CDR3nt: TGTGCCAGCTTTAGCGGACCGAGCTCCTACAATGAGCAGTTCTTC; CDR3aa: CASFSGPSSYNEQFF
j_gene: TRBJ2-7; abundance: NA; d_gene: NA; v_gene: TRBV21-1; CDR3nt: TGTGCCAGCAGCCGGGGGGGAGCCGAGCAGTACTTC; CDR3aa: CASSRGGAEQYF
j_gene: TRBJ2-5; abundance: NA; d_gene: TRBD2; v_gene: TRBV7-9; CDR3nt: TGTGCCAGCAGCTGGAGACTAGCGGGAGCCGGCGAGACCCAGTACTTC; CDR3aa: CASSWRLAGAGETQYF
j_gene: TRBJ2-7; abundance: NA; d_gene: TRBD1; v_gene: TRBV27; CDR3nt: TGTGCCAGCAGCTTCACAGGGGGCTACGAGCAGTACTTC; CDR3aa: CASSFTGGYEQYF
j_gene: TRBJ2-1; abundance: NA; d_gene: NA; v_gene: TRBV5-1; CDR3nt: TGCGCCAGCAGTGGGGACTGGGACTCCTACAATGAGCAGTTCTTC; CDR3aa: CASSGDWDSYNEQFF
j_gene: TRBJ2-3; abundance: NA; d_gene: NA; v_gene: TRBV2; CDR3nt: TGTGCCAGCAGTGATGACCAGGGAAATACGCAGTATTTT; CDR3aa: CASSDDQGNTQYF
j_gene: TRBJ1-1; abundance: NA; d_gene: NA; v_gene: TRBV28; CDR3nt: TGTGCCAGCAAGGGGCGGTACGCTTTCTTT; CDR3aa: CASKGRYAFF
j_gene: TRBJ1-2; abundance: NA; d_gene: TRBD1; v_gene: TRBV4-1; CDR3nt: TGCGCCAGCAGCCGAACCACGGGACAGGGGGCGCAAAGAGGCTACACCTTC; CDR3aa: CASSRTTGQGAQRGYTF
j_gene: TRBJ2-7; abundance: once; d_gene: TRBD2; v_gene: TRBV28; CDR3nt: TGTGCCAGCAGTTTAAGAAGCGGGAGGGCCTCCGAGCAGTACTTC; CDR3aa: CASSLRSGRASEQYF
j_gene: TRBJ2-1; abundance: NA; d_gene: NA; v_gene: TRBV27; CDR3nt: TGTGCCAGCAGTTTTAGGGGGGACAGTGAGGAAAATGAGCAGTTCTTC; CDR3aa: CASSFRGDSEENEQFF
j_gene: TRBJ2-7; abundance: NA; d_gene: TRBD1; v_gene: TRBV5-5; CDR3nt: TGTGCCAGCAGCGGAGGCGGACAGGGCTACGAGCAGTACTTC; CDR3aa: CASSGGGQGYEQYF
j_gene: TRBJ2-7; abundance: NA; d_gene: NA; v_gene: TRBV29-1; CDR3nt: TGCAGCGTCGGGCGCGAGGAAGGGGGATACGAGCAGTACTTC; CDR3aa: CSVGREEGGYEQYF
j_gene: TRBJ2-7; abundance: NA; d_gene: TRBD1; v_gene: TRBV5-1; CDR3nt: TGCGCCAGCAGCCGGGACAGGGGTAGGAACGAGCAGTACTTC; CDR3aa: CASSRDRGRNEQYF
j_gene: TRBJ2-3; abundance: NA; d_gene: NA; v_gene: TRBV11-1; CDR3nt: TGTGCCAGCAGCTTACTACGGAGCGCGGGGGATACGCAGTATTTT; CDR3aa: CASSLLRSAGDTQYF
j_gene: TRBJ2-2; abundance: once; d_gene: NA; v_gene: TRBV6-5; CDR3nt: TGTGCCAGCAGTTATCATCTCGGGGGAGCGACCGGGGAGCTGTTTTTT; CDR3aa: CASSYHLGGATGELFF
j_gene: TRBJ2-7; abundance: NA; d_gene: TRBD2; v_gene: TRBV5-6; CDR3nt: TGTGCCAGCTCACTCGGGGCTAGCGGAAGATACGAGCAGTACTTC; CDR3aa: CASSLGASGRYEQYF
j_gene: TRBJ2-5; abundance: NA; d_gene: TRBD2; v_gene: TRBV7-9; CDR3nt: TGTGCCAGCAGCCCTGGACTAGACCTCATGAAGACCCAGTACTTC; CDR3aa: CASSPGLDLMKTQYF
j_gene: TRBJ2-7; abundance: NA; d_gene: NA; v_gene: TRBV15; CDR3nt: TGTGCCACCAGCAGAGTACGGGCGGGTCCCTACGAGCAGTACTTC; CDR3aa: CATSRVRAGPYEQYF
j_gene: TRBJ2-5; abundance: NA; d_gene: TRBD2; v_gene: TRBV2; CDR3nt: TGTGCCAGCAGTGCAAGAGGCGCGGGAGGGATCAATCAAGAGACCCAGTACTTC; CDR3aa: CASSARGAGGINQETQYF
j_gene: TRBJ1-2; abundance: NA; d_gene: TRBD1; v_gene: TRBV29-1; CDR3nt: TGCAGCGTTGAAGATTTGGGGACAGGGGTCAACTATGGCTACACCTTC; CDR3aa: CSVEDLGTGVNYGYTF
j_gene: TRBJ2-3; abundance: NA; d_gene: TRBD1; v_gene: TRBV6-1; CDR3nt: TGTGCCAGCAGTGAAGCTAGAGGGGGCGGACAACAGTATTTT; CDR3aa: CASSEARGGGQQYF
j_gene: TRBJ2-2; abundance: NA; d_gene: NA; v_gene: TRBV11-3; CDR3nt: TGTGCCAGCAGCCGGGGGAACACCGGGGAGCTGTTTTTT; CDR3aa: CASSRGNTGELFF
j_gene: TRBJ2-3; abundance: NA; d_gene: TRBD2; v_gene: TRBV30; CDR3nt: TGTGCCTGGGGACTAGCGGGCACAGATACGCAGTATTTT; CDR3aa: CAWGLAGTDTQYF
j_gene: TRBJ2-1; abundance: NA; d_gene: TRBD2; v_gene: TRBV6-1; CDR3nt: TGTGCCAGCAGTGTGACTAGCGCCTACAATGAGCAGTTCTTC; CDR3aa: CASSVTSAYNEQFF
j_gene: TRBJ2-1; abundance: NA; d_gene: NA; v_gene: TRBV6-4; CDR3nt: TGTGCCAGCAGCCTTAGCGGAATCATATCCTACAATGAGCAGTTCTTC; CDR3aa: CASSLSGIISYNEQFF
j_gene: TRBJ2-5; abundance: NA; d_gene: TRBD1; v_gene: TRBV2; CDR3nt: TGTGCCAGCACCCCGTGGGGGACAGGGGGCTTGGAGACCCAGTACTTC; CDR3aa: CASTPWGTGGLETQYF
j_gene: TRBJ2-4; abundance: NA; d_gene: TRBD1; v_gene: TRBV9; CDR3nt: TGTGCCAGCAGCGCCAGGACAGGGGACCGAGCAAACATTCAGTACTTC; CDR3aa: CASSARTGDRANIQYF
j_gene: TRBJ2-1; abundance: NA; d_gene: TRBD2; v_gene: TRBV5-1; CDR3nt: TGCGCCAGCAGACCCTCGACCGGCGGGAGACGAGGGTGGTATGAGCAGTTCTTC; CDR3aa: CASRPSTGGRRGWYEQFF
j_gene: TRBJ1-1; abundance: once; d_gene: NA; v_gene: TRBV9; CDR3nt: TGTGCCAGCAGCGTAGAGTTCGGCACTGAAGCTTTCTTT; CDR3aa: CASSVEFGTEAFF
j_gene: TRBJ2-7; abundance: NA; d_gene: TRBD2; v_gene: TRBV4-1; CDR3nt: TGCGCCAGCAGCCAAACGACGGGGGGCTCCTACGAGCAGTACTTC; CDR3aa: CASSQTTGGSYEQYF
j_gene: TRBJ2-7; abundance: once; d_gene: TRBD1; v_gene: TRBV28; CDR3nt: TGTGCCAGCAGTCTGCAAGGGACAGCCTACGAGCAGTACTTC; CDR3aa: CASSLQGTAYEQYF
j_gene: TRBJ2-7; abundance: few; d_gene: NA; v_gene: TRBV23-1; CDR3nt: TGCGCCAGCAGTCAATCGTGGATGGAACTACCTCACGAGCAGTACTTC; CDR3aa: CASSQSWMELPHEQYF
j_gene: TRBJ2-3; abundance: NA; d_gene: TRBD2; v_gene: TRBV27; CDR3nt: TGTGCCAGCAGTACGGTAGGGACTAGCGACCATTTT; CDR3aa: CASSTVGTSDHF
j_gene: TRBJ1-1; abundance: NA; d_gene: NA; v_gene: TRBV9; CDR3nt: TGTGCCAGCAGCGCCGACAGGAACACTGAAGCTTTCTTT; CDR3aa: CASSADRNTEAFF
j_gene: TRBJ1-2; abundance: NA; d_gene: NA; v_gene: TRBV27; CDR3nt: TGTGCCAGCAGTCCCGAGACGAGAGACAGGCCCTATGGCTACACCTTC; CDR3aa: CASSPETRDRPYGYTF
j_gene: TRBJ2-7; abundance: NA; d_gene: NA; v_gene: TRBV7-3; CDR3nt: TGTGCCATCCCCAGAGGCGGCCGATCCTACGAGCAGTACTTC; CDR3aa: CAIPRGGRSYEQYF
j_gene: TRBJ1-5; abundance: NA; d_gene: NA; v_gene: TRBV5-1; CDR3nt: TGCGCCAGCAGCTTGGAGGGGGGGTATCAGCCCCAGCATTTT; CDR3aa: CASSLEGGYQPQHF
j_gene: TRBJ2-7; abundance: NA; d_gene: TRBD2; v_gene: TRBV5-4; CDR3nt: TGTGCCAGCAGCTCCCAACTAGCGGGAGGATCCGAGCAGTACTTC; CDR3aa: CASSSQLAGGSEQYF
j_gene: TRBJ1-4; abundance: NA; d_gene: NA; v_gene: TRBV2; CDR3nt: TGTGCCAGCACCTACGGGGGGGGCCTTAATGAAAAACTGTTTTTT; CDR3aa: CASTYGGGLNEKLFF
j_gene: TRBJ2-2; abundance: NA; d_gene: NA; v_gene: TRBV29-1; CDR3nt: TGCAGCGTACAGTACACCGGGGAGCTGTTTTTT; CDR3aa: CSVQYTGELFF
j_gene: TRBJ2-3; abundance: NA; d_gene: TRBD2; v_gene: TRBV6-4; CDR3nt: TGTGCCAGCAGTGCCTCTAGCGGGGGCGGAGCAGATACGCAGTATTTT; CDR3aa: CASSASSGGGADTQYF
j_gene: TRBJ2-7; abundance: NA; d_gene: TRBD1; v_gene: TRBV10-3; CDR3nt: TGTGCCATCAGTGAGTGGGGGACAGGCCACTACGAGCAGTACTTC; CDR3aa: CAISEWGTGHYEQYF
j_gene: TRBJ2-2; abundance: NA; d_gene: TRBD2; v_gene: TRBV7-9; CDR3nt: TGTGCCAGCAGCTCGACTAGCGGGAGCCCTCCCGGGGAGCTGTTTTTT; CDR3aa: CASSSTSGSPPGELFF
j_gene: TRBJ1-5; abundance: NA; d_gene: NA; v_gene: TRBV4-2; CDR3nt: TGTGCCAGCAGCCCTCCGGTCGGTAGCAATCAGCCCCAGCATTTT; CDR3aa: CASSPPVGSNQPQHF
j_gene: TRBJ1-2; abundance: NA; d_gene: NA; v_gene: TRBV19; CDR3nt: TGTGCCAGTAGTGATGGTTGGCAGGGTAACTATGGCTACACCTTC; CDR3aa: CASSDGWQGNYGYTF